This entry concerns a single T cell receptor beta chain. Its antigen is undetermined. This sample was taken from a study of blood T cells in healthy people across ages. Study observations and caveats: CMV status of donors was not determined, possibly confounding expanded clonotype changes.

V lost 1 base to trimming and J lost 8 bases; unmatched junction nucleotides: 2. The CDR3 consists of 13 residues. CDR1 and CDR2 from the germline V gene are GTSNPN and SVGIG (reference sequence). Together with a sample-barcoded 5' primer, a J-beta primer mix was included in a second PCR lasting about 6 to 11 cycles. TCRdb reprocessed the 5' RACE reads via MiXCR and lists one record per CDR3 protein. The table shows some 640,000 distinct CDR3 sequences, with 25% to 30% occurring only once. The TCR originated in an elderly woman in good health. The sequenced material came from blood. V is TRBV30 and J is TRBJ2-1, with 10 bases aligning to TRBD2. CDR3 protein: CAWSALAGYEQFF. Here the CDR3 DNA reads TGTGCCTGGAGTGCACTAGCGGGGTATGAGCAGTTCTTC.